The T cell receptor beta chain described here comes from a study of blood T cell repertoires in COVID-19. About the research overall: PBMCs, B-cell-depleted T cells, or T cells provided the cDNA or gDNA that made up the material.

This clone was detected only a few times. The V end was cut by 7 bases, the J end by 10 bases, with 8 bases between. The length of the CDR3 is 11 residues. Produced via immunoSEQ multiplex PCR; TCRdb's table is partial and in-frame only. The data show around 240,000 clones, roughly 84% seen once. V gene TRBV23-1 combines with J gene TRBJ1-6; no clear D. TRBV23-1 is labeled an ORF, and its function is uncertain. The sample taken for sequencing was peripheral blood. The receptor was isolated from a woman in her forties who had recovered from COVID-19. The DNA for the CDR3 is TGCGCCAGCAATCTAAGATCACCCCTCCACTTT. This translates into CASNLRSPLHF.